This entry features one T cell receptor beta chain sequence. The target antigen is unknown. This sample was taken from a study of vaccination effects on CD4 cells after COVID-19. ViraFEST expansion of antigen-specific CD4+ T cells with viral peptide pools preceded sequencing. On roughly day 10 of culture, CD4+ T cells were separated out. The study found no prior SARS-CoV-2 infection in the vaccine recipients, who tested negative for nucleocapsid antibodies. The assay was immunoSEQ multiplex PCR, and TCRdb's table has in-frame clones only and misses some. The top ten clones hold roughly a tenth of a sample with 20,000 to 25,000 clones, over 65% of them seen once. V gave up 4 bases and J gave up 3 bases; unmatched junction bases: 2. Germline values: CDR1 KGHSH, CDR2 LQKENI. The CDR3 contains 14 residues.

The receptor's source is a human donor who received a COVID-19 vaccine. The rearrangement joins TRBV18 to TRBJ2-5; 10 bases map to TRBD1. The material sequenced was CD4+ T cells from PBMCs cultured with HCoV-NL63 spike peptides, taken before COVID-19 vaccination. The chain's CDR3 is CASSRGTGEETQYF. Written as DNA, the CDR3 is TGTGCCAGCTCACGCGGGACAGGGGAAGAGACCCAGTACTTC.